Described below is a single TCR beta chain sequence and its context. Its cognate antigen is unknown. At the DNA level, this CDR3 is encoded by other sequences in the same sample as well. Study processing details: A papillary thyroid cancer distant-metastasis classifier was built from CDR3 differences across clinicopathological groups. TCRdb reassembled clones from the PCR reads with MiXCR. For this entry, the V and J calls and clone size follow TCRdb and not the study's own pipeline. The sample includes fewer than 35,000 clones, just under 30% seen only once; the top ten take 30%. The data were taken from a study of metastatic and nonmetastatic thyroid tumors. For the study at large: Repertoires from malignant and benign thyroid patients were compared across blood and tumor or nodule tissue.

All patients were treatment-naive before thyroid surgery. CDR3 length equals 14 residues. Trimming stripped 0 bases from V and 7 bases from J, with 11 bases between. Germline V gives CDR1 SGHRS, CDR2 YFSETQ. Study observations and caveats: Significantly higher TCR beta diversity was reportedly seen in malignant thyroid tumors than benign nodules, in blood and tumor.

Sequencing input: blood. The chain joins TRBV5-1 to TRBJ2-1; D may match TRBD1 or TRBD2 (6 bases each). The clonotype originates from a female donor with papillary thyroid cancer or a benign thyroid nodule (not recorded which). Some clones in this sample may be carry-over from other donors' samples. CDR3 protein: CASSLGGAENEQFF. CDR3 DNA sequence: TGCGCCAGCAGCTTGGGGGGGGCTGAGAATGAGCAGTTCTTC.